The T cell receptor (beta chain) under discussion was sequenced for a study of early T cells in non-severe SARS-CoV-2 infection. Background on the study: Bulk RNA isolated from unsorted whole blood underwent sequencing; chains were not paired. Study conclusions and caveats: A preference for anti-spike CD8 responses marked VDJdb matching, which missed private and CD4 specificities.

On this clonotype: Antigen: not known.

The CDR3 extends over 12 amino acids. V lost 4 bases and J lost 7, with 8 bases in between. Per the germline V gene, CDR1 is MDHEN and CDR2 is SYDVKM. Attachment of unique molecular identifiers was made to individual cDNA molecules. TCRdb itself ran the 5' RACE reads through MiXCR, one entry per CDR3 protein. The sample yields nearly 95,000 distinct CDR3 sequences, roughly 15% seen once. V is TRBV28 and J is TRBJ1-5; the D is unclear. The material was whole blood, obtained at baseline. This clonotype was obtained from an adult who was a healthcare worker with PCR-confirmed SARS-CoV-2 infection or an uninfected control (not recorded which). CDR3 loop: CASSWGRQPQHF. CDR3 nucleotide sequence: TGTGCCAGCAGTTGGGGTAGGCAGCCCCAGCATTTT.